Described below is a single T cell receptor (beta chain) sequence and its context. These data come from a study of blood T cell repertoires in COVID-19. Whole-study context: From T cells, B-cell-depleted T cells, or PBMCs came the material, which was cDNA or gDNA.

The CDR3 covers 12 residues. The germline V gene has CDR1 MGHDK and CDR2 SYGVNS. V was trimmed by 7 bases and J by 2 bases, leaving 8 bases between them. In the authors' workflow: Reference gene primer amplification gave nucleated cell count estimates. The protocol was immunoSEQ multiplex PCR, while the TCRdb copy is restricted to in-frame clones and leaves out a portion. D and trimming come from the DNA, and the V and J calls and clone size come from that table. Among some 51,000 clones listed, approximately 90% were seen once. Sequenced sample: peripheral blood. This chain connects TRBV25-1 to TRBJ1-2, with a tentative D call TRBD1 (6 bases). The sequence derives from a man aged 50 to 60 with acute or convalescent COVID-19. CDR3 in DNA: TGTGCCAGCAATACAGGGAACTATGGCTACACCTTC. Translating gives CASNTGNYGYTF.